Following are 18 T cell receptor beta chains from one sample sequenced in a study of technical replicates of blood from a handful of donors. Profiled with immunoSEQ multiplex PCR; TCRdb holds only in-frame clones, not every one. The table lists approximately 12,000 clones, approximately 79% of them singletons. The sequenced material came from PBMCs. The source of these receptors is a human donor in good health.

The rearrangement links TRBV7-3 to TRBJ2-2; TRBD1 matches at 8 bases. The germline V gene encodes CDR1 SGHTA and CDR2 FQGTGA. This CDR3 has 15 residues. Losses at the gene ends were 5 bases for V and 5 bases for J; bases not matched to a gene: 7. The CDR3: CASSHGQGGTGELFF. CDR3 sequence (DNA): TGTGCCAGCAGCCACGGACAGGGTGGAACCGGGGAGCTGTTTTTT.

This rearrangement joins TRBV6-6 to TRBJ1-5; TRBD1 might be the D (6 bases). The CDR3 extends over 15 amino acids. V shed 2 bases and J shed 4 bases, with 12 bases lying between them. Germline CDR1 and CDR2: MNHNY and SVGAGI (reference sequence). This CDR3 reads CASSYRTEGNQPQHF. CDR3 sequence (DNA): TGTGCCAGCAGTTACCGGACAGAAGGTAATCAGCCCCAGCATTTT.

The rearrangement uses TRBV2 and TRBJ1-5; D is unresolved. CDR1 and CDR2 from the germline V gene are SNHLY and FYNNEI. Between the trimmed V and J ends, which lost 5 bases and 5 bases, there was a span of 10 bases. The CDR3 runs 13 residues. The CDR3 DNA is TGTGCCAGCAGTCGGGGAAACTATCAGCCCCAGCATTTT. Its protein product is CASSRGNYQPQHF.

The rearrangement uses TRBV30 and TRBJ2-6; D is perhaps TRBD1 (6 bases). The CDR3 contains 19 residues. V lost 0 bases and J 0 bases, leaving 18 bases between the germline ends. Germline V gene sequence: CDR1 GTSNPN, CDR2 SVGIG (reference sequence). CDR3 bases: TGTGCCTGGAGTGTACCGCGGACAGTGAACCCCTCTGGGGCCAACGTCCTGACTTTC. Protein product: CAWSVPRTVNPSGANVLTF.

As regards this clone: At one end the junction does not follow the germline gene, possibly because of a read error. The chain links TRBV30 to TRBJ2-7; 7 positions match TRBD1. Germline lookup yields CDR1 GTSNPN and CDR2 SVGIG (reference sequence). The CDR3 is 12 residues long. This CDR3 reads CAWSDRAYEQYF. The CDR3 bases are TGTGCCTGGAGCGACAGGGCCTATGAGCAGTACTTC.

The CDR3 spells CASRQAGVEYEQYF. Here the CDR3 DNA reads TGTGCCAGCAGGCAAGCGGGAGTGGAGTACGAGCAGTACTTC. V gene TRBV28 combines with J gene TRBJ2-7; 8 bases map to TRBD2. Germline-derived CDR1 and CDR2 are MDHEN and SYDVKM. The CDR3 runs to 14 residues. The V gene end was trimmed by 6 bases and the J gene end by 4 bases; junction bases not matched to a gene: 8. Variable domain in full (rest from reference TRBV28 and TRBJ2-7): DVKVTQSSRYLVKRTGEKVFLECVQDMDHENMFWYRQDPGLGLRLIYFSYDVKMKEKGDIPEGYSVSREKKERFSLILESASTNQTSMYLCASRQAGVEYEQYFGPGTRLTVT.

This sequence joins TRBV6-1 and TRBJ2-6; D not certain. Per the germline V gene, CDR1 is MNHNS and CDR2 is SASEGT. The ends were cut back, 5 bases at V and 2 bases at J, with 10 bases in the middle. There are 15 residues in the CDR3. The CDR3 region has the DNA TGTGCCAGCAGTAAGGCTAGAGCTGGGGCCAACGTCCTGACTTTC. Amino acid sequence: CASSKARAGANVLTF.

V usage is TRBV7-6 and J usage is TRBJ2-1; perhaps TRBD1 as D (6 bases). Deletions cut 1 base from V and 3 bases from J, with 13 bases between. The CDR3 loop spans 16 amino acids. The germline V gene has CDR1 SGHVS and CDR2 FNYEAQ. This CDR3 reads CASSLVSGTLYNEQFF. Written as DNA, the CDR3 is TGTGCCAGCAGCTTAGTTTCCGGGACACTCTACAATGAGCAGTTCTTC.

V is TRBV10-1 and J is TRBJ1-5; D gene ambiguous. The germline gives CDR1 WNHNN, CDR2 SYGVQD (reference sequence). This CDR3 has 14 residues. V shed 3 bases and J shed 5 bases, with 11 bases lying between them. This CDR3 reads CASSDSGWDQPQHF. The DNA for the CDR3 is TGCGCCAGCAGTGATTCGGGTTGGGATCAGCCCCAGCATTTT.

This chain connects TRBV7-6 to TRBJ2-3, with D maybe TRBD2 (5 bases). The CDR3 loop spans 15 amino acids. Between the trimmed V and J ends, which lost 4 bases and 0 bases, there was a span of 11 bases. From germline, CDR1 is SGHVS and CDR2 FNYEAQ. CDR3 amino acids: CASSSSSRSTDTQYF. The CDR3 DNA follows: TGTGCCAGCAGCTCTTCTAGCCGTAGCACAGATACGCAGTATTTT.

The gene calls are TRBV4-1 and TRBJ2-1; perhaps TRBD2 as D (5 bases). This CDR3 has 16 amino acids. Germline V CDR1 and CDR2: MGHRA, YSYEKL. V lost 0 bases and J lost 3, with 12 bases in between. The CDR3 reads CASSQEEVPIYNEQFF. CDR3 nucleotide sequence: TGCGCCAGCAGCCAAGAGGAGGTCCCAATCTACAATGAGCAGTTCTTC.

The DNA for the CDR3 is TGTGCCAGCAGTATAGGGAGTCGGGACGAGCAGTACTTC. Translation gives CASSIGSRDEQYF. The chain recombines TRBV28 with TRBJ2-7, with TRBD2 as a possible D gene (5 bases). The CDR3 has 13 amino acids. The V end lost 5 bases, the J end lost 5 bases, and 13 bases lay between the germline ends. Germline V gene data show CDR1 as MDHEN and CDR2 as SYDVKM.

V is TRBV27 and J is TRBJ2-7, with TRBD2 as a possible D gene (5 bases). CDR1 and CDR2 from the germline V gene are MNHEY and SMNVEV (reference sequence). CDR3 length: 18 residues. Trimming took off 1 base at V and 4 bases at J, with 23 bases between the two ends. CDR3 sequence reads: CASSLWAPRAPTYYEQYF. The CDR3 nucleotides are TGTGCCAGCAGTTTATGGGCCCCGAGGGCCCCCACCTATTACGAGCAGTACTTC.

The chain joins TRBV19 to TRBJ2-2; D gene unclear. The CDR3 contains 12 residues. V was pared by 5 bases and J by 7 bases, with 8 bases between. Germline loops: CDR1 LNHDA, CDR2 SQIVND (reference sequence). CDR3 amino acids: CASSPQNGELFF. The CDR3 bases are TGTGCCAGTAGTCCCCAGAACGGGGAGCTGTTTTTT.

The V and J genes are TRBV18 and TRBJ1-5; weak D call: TRBD1 (6 bases). This CDR3 region has 15 residues. Trimming took 3 bases from V and 0 from J, leaving 9 bases between them. Germline lookup yields CDR1 KGHSH and CDR2 LQKENI. The CDR3 nucleotides read TGTGCCAGCTCACCTAGGACAGATAGCAATCAGCCCCAGCATTTT. It translates to CASSPRTDSNQPQHF.

The chain combines TRBV27 with TRBJ1-2; D is perhaps TRBD1 (5 bases). CDR3 size: 13 residues. Trimming stripped 5 bases from V and 4 bases from J, with 11 bases between. Germline assignment: CDR1 MNHEY and CDR2 SMNVEV (reference sequence). The CDR3 is CASSRGTFYGYTF. Here the CDR3 DNA reads TGTGCCAGCAGTCGTGGGACTTTCTATGGCTACACCTTC.

V gene TRBV29-1 combines with J gene TRBJ1-1; TRBD1 matches 10 bases. The V gene's germline CDR1 is SQVTM and CDR2 ANQGSEA. Trimming at V came to 0 bases and at J to 0 bases, leaving 1 base not matched to a gene. The CDR3 has 15 residues. The CDR3 DNA follows: TGCAGCGTTGAAGAAGGACAGGGGGTGAACACTGAAGCTTTCTTT. Amino acids: CSVEEGQGVNTEAFF.

The rearrangement uses TRBV19 and TRBJ2-6; D perhaps matches TRBD2 (6 bases). This CDR3 region has 15 residues. CDR1 LNHDA and CDR2 SQIVND come from the germline V gene (reference sequence). The V and J ends lost 10 bases and 4 bases respectively, with 17 bases between them. Here the CDR3 reads CATRDFSAGANVLTF. In DNA form, the CDR3 reads TGTGCCACCCGGGACTTTTCAGCGGGGGCCAACGTCCTGACTTTC.